This T cell receptor beta chain was recovered during a study of T cells in Graves' hyperthyroidism and ophthalmopathy. Worth noting for this clonotype: The junction shows a germline mismatch at one end, possibly a read error.

The PBMCs were taken from more than 8 ml of fresh peripheral blood. The CDR3 is 18 residues long. Germline values: CDR1 MNHEY, CDR2 SMNVEV (reference sequence). RNA transcripts gave rise to amplified TCR beta CDR3 regions. HTBI primers were employed in a first-round RT-PCR of the TCR CDR3. TCRdb re-derived calls from the multiplex PCR reads in MiXCR, one entry per CDR3 protein. This table holds approximately 370,000 distinct CDR3 sequences, about a sixth found once. The V and J genes are TRBV27 and TRBJ2-2; 8 bases map to TRBD2. Input material: blood. The TCR originated in a woman aged 30 to 39 with Graves' hyperthyroidism that later progressed to Graves' ophthalmopathy. The CDR3 DNA reads TGTGCCAGCAGTACTATAGGCGGGGGGACTACCTACACCGGGGTGCTGTTTTTT. Translated, it gives CASSTIGGGTTYTGVLFF.